This T cell receptor (beta chain) was recovered during a study of Graves' ophthalmopathy and Graves' hyperthyroidism (dated by TCRdb to the late 2010s). Context from the whole study: Peripheral blood was collected before any treatment was given, at the time of initial diagnosis. After sampling, hyperthyroidism patients received methimazole starting at 30 mg daily, and ophthalmopathy patients received high-dose intravenous methylprednisolone. A discovery set of 100 patients (around 40 ophthalmopathy, about 59 stable hyperthyroidism) was enrolled to explore V-J signatures distinguishing ophthalmopathy from hyperthyroidism. In total, over 130 blood samples were TCR-sequenced: 43 ophthalmopathy, some 72 hyperthyroidism and roughly 17 hyperthyroidism-to-ophthalmopathy patients. In 6 or 7 hyperthyroidism patients, T-cell repertoires of thyroid tissue and blood were compared. TCR beta repertoire signatures were used to distinguish Graves' ophthalmopathy from Graves' hyperthyroidism and to predict progression to ophthalmopathy. An independent validation cohort comprised fewer than 20 hyperthyroidism patients and around 16 patients who later progressed from hyperthyroidism to ophthalmopathy.

This clonotype was seen ten or more times. What this receptor recognizes is not known. No much larger clone exists at a distance of one base, and base qualities are not known. The ophthalmopathy patients had moderately to severely active disease, with a Clinical Activity Score of 3 or higher, a NOSPECS grade of 4 or higher, and a disease duration of less than 3 months. Patients with other autoimmune diseases, uncontrolled infections, pregnancy or lactation were excluded. Diagnosis was based on clinical symptoms, serum thyroxine, TRAb, thyroid ultrasound and orbital computed tomography. PBMCs were isolated from more than 8 ml of fresh peripheral blood by Ficoll-Paque density gradient centrifugation. Trizol reagent was used to extract the total RNA, and its quality was then checked on an Agilent 2100 Bioanalyzer. General study outcomes and caveats: Ophthalmopathy was separated from stable hyperthyroidism by the 13-signature model with more than 85% sensitivity and about 83% specificity in cross-validation and with 80%/75% in the test set. Most expanded thyroid clonotypes with a frequency above 0.001 also appeared in blood, which suggests that blood repertoires may reflect the immune response in the thyroid. Sample size was not statistically predetermined, and group allocation was not concealed from the investigators. In validation, the model predicted ophthalmopathy progression with nearly 71% sensitivity and 72.22% specificity; approximately 12 predicted patients were CT-confirmed with GO in a median of about 6.2 months.

For repertoire sequencing, TCR beta CDR3 regions were amplified from RNA transcripts. A first-round RT-PCR used HTBI primers with the Qiagen OneStep RT-PCR kit, followed by a second-round multiplex PCR, size selection and purification. Libraries were sequenced on an Illumina HiSeq2000 using paired-end 100 bp reads. On the authors' methods: SOAPnuke was used to process the reads, removing any read that contained adapters or uncalled bases, had a mean Phred below 15, or lacked an exact match to the constant primer or identifier. High-quality paired reads were merged with COPE v1.2.5. Clonotypes were defined as unique nucleotide sequences and were aligned to IMGT TRB V, D and J references using MiTCR v1.1. Only V-J combinations with frequency above 0.0001 were analysed, covering around 99% of repertoires. For each V-J combination, a TCR clonal expansion and chaos score was defined as the ratio of F50 clonal expansion to chaos observed in the TCRdist matrix. Features were reduced by Welch's t-statistics and random forest to roughly 14 V-J combinations, which fed a naive Bayes classifier. Thyroid-blood repertoire similarity was quantified with the Morisita-Horn index. Starting from the raw public reads, TCRdb applied fastp trimming at Q25, assembled clones with MiXCR and retained in-frame beta chains. Every entry covers one CDR3 protein and lists the most common genes and DNA from its rows. The V and J calls and clone size come from TCRdb's table, not from the authors' own analysis. The sample table shows hundreds of thousands of distinct CDR3 sequences, and 40% are seen once. The ten largest clones add up to approximately 43% of the sample.

What was sequenced was peripheral blood. This sequence was found in an adult man with Graves' ophthalmopathy.

DNA sequence: TGCGCCAGCAGCTCTACAGATTTTCTGATCCACGAGCAGTACTTC. Translation gives CASSSTDFLIHEQYF. The rearranged chain carries TRBV5-1 and TRBJ2-7, with no D gene named confidently. V is pared back by 3 bases and J by 5 bases, with 18 bases lying between the germline termini. From the cysteine through the phenylalanine, the CDR3 covers 15 amino acids. Only CDR3 DNA is held: 45 bases, read in frame from base 1. The germline V gene provides CDR1 SGHRS and CDR2 YFSETQ. The full variable domain, with segments outside the CDR3 supplied by the reference TRBV5-1 and TRBJ2-7 proteins, appears as KAGVTQTPRYLIKTRGQQVTLSCSPISGHRSVSWYQQTPGQGLQFLFEYFSETQRNKGNFPGRFSGRQFSNSRSEMNVSTLELGDSALYLCASSSTDFLIHEQYFGPGTRLTVT.